Below, 5 T cell receptor beta chains from the same sample are listed, as sequenced in a study of PD-1 blockade in classical Hodgkin lymphoma. The patients all showed relapse after autologous stem cell transplantation, while their brentuximab vedotin exposure varied. Produced via immunoSEQ multiplex PCR; TCRdb's table is partial and in-frame only. The table records about 9,600 clones, around nine tenths of them present only once. The sequencing here drew on peripheral blood mononuclear cells (PBMCs), taken at baseline. The receptors were gathered from a human donor with classical Hodgkin lymphoma.

The genes are TRBV7-9 and TRBJ2-1, with TRBD1 as a possible D gene (6 bases). The CDR3 sequence is 15 residues long. The ends were cut back, 4 bases at V and 5 bases at J, with 15 bases in the middle. CDR1 SEHNR and CDR2 FQNEAQ come from the germline V gene (reference sequence). CDR3 nucleotides: TGTGCCAGCAGCTCTAGTTCGCCAGGGGACAATGAGCAGTTCTTC. Residues: CASSSSSPGDNEQFF.

The V and J genes are TRBV25-1 and TRBJ1-1; the D gene is possibly TRBD1 (5 bases). Germline CDR1 is MGHDK and CDR2 is SYGVNS. There are 11 residues in the CDR3. The ends were cut back, 6 bases at V and 11 bases at J, with 13 bases in the middle. CDR3 sequence reads: CASRYSGGAFF. The CDR3 DNA is TGTGCCAGCAGGTACAGTGGGGGTGCTTTCTTT.

The rearrangement joins TRBV15 to TRBJ2-7; unclear D gene. This CDR3 has 15 residues. The germline V gene has CDR1 LNHNV and CDR2 YYDKDF (reference sequence). V gave up 1 base and J gave up 3 bases, with 13 bases separating them. CDR3 nucleotide sequence: TGTGCCACCAGCAGAGGCCAATTCGACCGCTACGAGCAGTACTTC. Its protein product is CATSRGQFDRYEQYF.

The chain uses TRBV7-9 and TRBJ1-1; D may be TRBD1 (6 bases). Germline CDR1 is SEHNR and CDR2 is FQNEAQ (reference sequence). CDR3 length: 13 amino acids. The ends were cut back, 2 bases at V and 5 bases at J, with 9 bases in the middle. The chain's CDR3 is CASSLRGRTEAFF. CDR3 DNA: TGTGCCAGCAGCTTAAGGGGGAGGACTGAAGCTTTCTTT. The whole variable domain, filled in from reference TRBV7-9 and TRBJ1-1, reads DTGVSQNPRHKITKRGQNVTFRCDPISEHNRLYWYRQTLGQGPEFLTYFQNEAQLEKSRLLSDRFSAERPKGSFSTLEIQRTEQGDSAMYLCASSLRGRTEAFFGQGTRLTVV.

The chain carries TRBV6-1 and TRBJ2-1; D gene unclear. CDR3 length equals 13 residues. Trimming pared 1 base from V and 5 bases from J, leaving 6 bases between. Germline V gene data show CDR1 as MNHNS and CDR2 as SASEGT. The CDR3 coding sequence is TGTGCCAGCAGTGAAGACGGACACAATGAGCAGTTCTTC. It translates to CASSEDGHNEQFF.